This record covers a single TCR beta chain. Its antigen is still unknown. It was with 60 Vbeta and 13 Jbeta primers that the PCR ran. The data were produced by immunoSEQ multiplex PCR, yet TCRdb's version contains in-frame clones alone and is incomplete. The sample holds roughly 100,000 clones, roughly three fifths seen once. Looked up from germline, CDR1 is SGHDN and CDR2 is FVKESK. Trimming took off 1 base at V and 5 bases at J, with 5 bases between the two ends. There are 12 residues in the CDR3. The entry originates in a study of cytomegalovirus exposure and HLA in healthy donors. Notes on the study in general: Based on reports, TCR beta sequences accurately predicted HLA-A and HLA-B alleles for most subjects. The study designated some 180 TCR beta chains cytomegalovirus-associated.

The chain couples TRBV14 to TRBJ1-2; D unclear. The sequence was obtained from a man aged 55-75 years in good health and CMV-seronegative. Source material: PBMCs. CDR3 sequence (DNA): TGTGCCAGCAGCCAAGGAGGGTATGGCTACACCTTC. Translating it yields CASSQGGYGYTF. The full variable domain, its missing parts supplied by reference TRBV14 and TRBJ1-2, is EAGVTQFPSHSVIEKGQTVTLRCDPISGHDNLYWYRRVMGKEIKFLLHFVKESKQDESGMPNNRFLAERTGGTYSTLKVQPAELEDSGVYFCASSQGGYGYTFGSGTRLTVV.